This T cell receptor (beta chain) was recorded in a study of T cells in Graves' hyperthyroidism and ophthalmopathy. Study background: Blood from the periphery was taken at initial diagnosis, before any treatment.

This clonotype was counted a few times. From germline, CDR1 is GTSNPN and CDR2 SVGIG (reference sequence). Trimming took off 2 bases at V and 7 bases at J, with 8 bases between the two ends. CDR3 length: 12 amino acids. Template material for amplifying TCR beta CDR3 regions consisted of RNA transcripts. TCR CDR3 regions were first amplified by RT-PCR with HTBI primers. From the multiplex PCR reads, TCRdb called clonotypes with MiXCR, one entry per CDR3 protein. The data contain under 550,000 distinct CDR3 sequences, 15% to 20% of them singletons. This clonotype was obtained from a man in his forties with Graves' ophthalmopathy. V is TRBV30 and J is TRBJ2-2; D unclear. Input material: blood. The CDR3 loop reads CAWSPGGGELFF. The CDR3 nucleotides read TGTGCCTGGAGTCCAGGCGGCGGGGAGCTGTTTTTT. Based on the CDR3 plus reference TRBV30 and TRBJ2-2, the full variable domain is SQTIHQWPATLVQPVGSPLSLECTVEGTSNPNLYWYRQAAGRGLQLLFYSVGIGQISSEVPQNLSASRPQDRQFILSSKKLLLSDSGFYLCAWSPGGGELFFGEGSRLTVL.